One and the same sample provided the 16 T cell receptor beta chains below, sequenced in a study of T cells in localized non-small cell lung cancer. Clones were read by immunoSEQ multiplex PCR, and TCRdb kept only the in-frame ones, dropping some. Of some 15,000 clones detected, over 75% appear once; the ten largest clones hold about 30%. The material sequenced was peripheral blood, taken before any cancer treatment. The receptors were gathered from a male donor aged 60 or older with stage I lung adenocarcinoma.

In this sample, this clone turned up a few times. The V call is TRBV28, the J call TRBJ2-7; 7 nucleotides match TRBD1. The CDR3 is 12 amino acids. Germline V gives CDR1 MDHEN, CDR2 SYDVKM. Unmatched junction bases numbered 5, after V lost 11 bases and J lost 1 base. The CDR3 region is CASRTGSYEQYF. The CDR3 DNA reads TGTGCCTCCCGGACAGGTTCCTACGAGCAGTACTTC.

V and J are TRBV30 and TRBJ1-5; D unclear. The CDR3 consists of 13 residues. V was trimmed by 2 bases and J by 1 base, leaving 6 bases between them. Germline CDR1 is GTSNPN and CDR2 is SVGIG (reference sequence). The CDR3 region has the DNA TGTGCCTGGAGTTACATAAGCAATCAGCCCCAGCATTTT. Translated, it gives CAWSYISNQPQHF.

The CDR3, as DNA: TGCAGCGTTGTCACGGGGTCGAGCTACACCTTC. It encodes CSVVTGSSYTF. The chain is built from TRBV29-1 and TRBJ1-2; D gene uncertain. Looked up from germline, CDR1 is SQVTM and CDR2 is ANQGSEA. This CDR3 contains 11 residues. The ends were cut back, 4 bases at V and 9 bases at J, with 12 bases in the middle.

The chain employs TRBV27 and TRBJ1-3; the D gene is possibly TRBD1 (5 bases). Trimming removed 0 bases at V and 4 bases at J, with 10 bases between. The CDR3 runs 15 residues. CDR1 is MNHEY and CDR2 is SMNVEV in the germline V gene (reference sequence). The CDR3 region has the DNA TGTGCCAGCAGTTTATCCGGGGGATCAGGAAACACCATATATTTT. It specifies CASSLSGGSGNTIYF.

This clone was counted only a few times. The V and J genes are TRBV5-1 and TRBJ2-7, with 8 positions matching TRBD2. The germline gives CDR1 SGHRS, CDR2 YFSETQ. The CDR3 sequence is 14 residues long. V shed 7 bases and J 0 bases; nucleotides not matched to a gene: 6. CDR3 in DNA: TGCGCCAGCGGACCGGGGGGGGCCTCCTACGAGCAGTACTTC. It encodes CASGPGGASYEQYF.

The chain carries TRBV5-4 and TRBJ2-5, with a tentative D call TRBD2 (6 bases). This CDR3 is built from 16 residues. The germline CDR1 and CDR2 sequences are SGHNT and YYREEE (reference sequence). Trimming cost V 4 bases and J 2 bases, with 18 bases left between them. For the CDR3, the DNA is TGTGCCAGCAGCCCCAAAGGAAGTGGGGGGCAAGAGACCCAGTACTTC. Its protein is CASSPKGSGGQETQYF.

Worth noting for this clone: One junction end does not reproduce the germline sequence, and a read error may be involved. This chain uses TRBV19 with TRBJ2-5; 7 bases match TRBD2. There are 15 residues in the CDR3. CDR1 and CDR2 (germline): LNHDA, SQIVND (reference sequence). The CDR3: CDSTRGLLGQETQYF. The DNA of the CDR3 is TGTGACAGTACCCGGGGACTATTGGGCCAAGAGACCCAGTACTTC.

The CDR3 region has the DNA TGTGCCAGCAGTGAAAGGACAGGGCCCGGGGAGCTGTTTTTT. It is translated as CASSERTGPGELFF. V usage is TRBV25-1 and J usage is TRBJ2-2; 8 bases fit TRBD1. This CDR3 region has 14 residues. Germline V CDR1 and CDR2: MGHDK, SYGVNS. The junction had 2 bases not matched to a gene; V was cut back by 2 bases and J by 6 bases.

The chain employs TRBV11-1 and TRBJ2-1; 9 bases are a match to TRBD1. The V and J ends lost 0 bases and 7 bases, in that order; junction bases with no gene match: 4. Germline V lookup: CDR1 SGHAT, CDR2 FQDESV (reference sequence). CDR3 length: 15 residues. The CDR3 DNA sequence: TGTGCCAGCAGCTTAGCACAGGGGGCGCATAATGAGCAGTTCTTC. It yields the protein CASSLAQGAHNEQFF. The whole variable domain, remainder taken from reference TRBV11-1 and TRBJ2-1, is EAEVAQSPRYKITEKSQAVAFWCDPISGHATLYWYRQILGQGPELLVQFQDESVVDDSQLPKDRFSAERLKGVDSTLKIQPAELGDSAMYLCASSLAQGAHNEQFFGPGTRLTVL.

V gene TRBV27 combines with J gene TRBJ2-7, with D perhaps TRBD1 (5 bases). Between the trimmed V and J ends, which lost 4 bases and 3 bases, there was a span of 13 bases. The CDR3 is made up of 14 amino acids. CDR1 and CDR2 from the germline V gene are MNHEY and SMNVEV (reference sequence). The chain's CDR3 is CASSSTDRNYEQYF. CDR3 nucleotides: TGTGCCAGCAGTTCGACAGACAGAAACTACGAGCAGTACTTC.

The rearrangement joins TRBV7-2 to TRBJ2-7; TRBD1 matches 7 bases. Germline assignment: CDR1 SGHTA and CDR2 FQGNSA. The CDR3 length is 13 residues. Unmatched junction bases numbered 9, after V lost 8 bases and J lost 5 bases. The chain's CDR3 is CASVRQGVNEQYF. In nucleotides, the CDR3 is TGTGCCAGCGTACGACAGGGTGTCAACGAGCAGTACTTC.

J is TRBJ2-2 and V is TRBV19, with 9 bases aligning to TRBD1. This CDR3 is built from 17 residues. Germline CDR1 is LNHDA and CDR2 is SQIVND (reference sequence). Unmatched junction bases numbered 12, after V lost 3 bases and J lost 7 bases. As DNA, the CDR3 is TGTGCCAGTAGTATCAACCAGGGACAGGGAGGAGGCGGGGAGCTGTTTTTT. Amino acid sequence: CASSINQGQGGGGELFF. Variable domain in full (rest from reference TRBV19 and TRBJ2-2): DGGITQSPKYLFRKEGQNVTLSCEQNLNHDAMYWYRQDPGQGLRLIYYSQIVNDFQKGDIAEGYSVSREKKESFPLTVTSAQKNPTAFYLCASSINQGQGGGGELFFGEGSRLTVL.

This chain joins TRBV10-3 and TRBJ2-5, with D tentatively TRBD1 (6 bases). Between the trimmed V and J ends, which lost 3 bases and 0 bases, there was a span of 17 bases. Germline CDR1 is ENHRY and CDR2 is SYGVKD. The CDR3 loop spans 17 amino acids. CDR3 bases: TGTGCCATCAGTGACTCGGCCCCCCGGACAGACCAAGAGACCCAGTACTTC. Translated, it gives CAISDSAPRTDQETQYF.

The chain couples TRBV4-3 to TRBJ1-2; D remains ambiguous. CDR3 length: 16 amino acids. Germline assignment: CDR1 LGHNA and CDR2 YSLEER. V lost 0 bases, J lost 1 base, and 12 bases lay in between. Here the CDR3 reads CASSQDQNLFNYGYTF. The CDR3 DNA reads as TGCGCCAGCAGCCAAGATCAAAACCTTTTTAACTATGGCTACACCTTC.

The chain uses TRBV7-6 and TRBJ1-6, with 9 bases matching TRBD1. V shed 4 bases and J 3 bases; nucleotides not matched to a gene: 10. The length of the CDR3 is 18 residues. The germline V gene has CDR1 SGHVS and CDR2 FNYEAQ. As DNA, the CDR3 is TGTGCCAGCAGCTCGCGGACAGGGGCGCTTAACTATAATTCACCCCTCCACTTT. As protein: CASSSRTGALNYNSPLHF.

CDR3 in DNA: TGTGCCAGCAGTTACTCGAGAGGAGATGGACTTTACGAGCAGTACTTC. Encoded protein: CASSYSRGDGLYEQYF. This chain joins TRBV6-5 and TRBJ2-7; TRBD2 might be the D (5 bases). This CDR3 is built from 16 residues. V shed 0 bases and J shed 4 bases, with 16 bases lying between them. Germline CDR1 and CDR2: MNHEY and SVGAGI.